This TCR beta chain was observed in a study of long-term antiretroviral therapy in people with HIV. Study as a whole: The earliest samples came from an era when ART typically awaited falling CD4 counts.

The libraries were made with immunoSEQ v3.0 at survey level. Libraries were prepared by immunoSEQ multiplex PCR; TCRdb keeps only in-frame clonotypes and omits some of them. The profile shows almost 20,000 clones, less than 85% of them singletons. Study findings and constraints: Drawn between the mid-2000s and the late 2010s, the blood was possibly obtained under older ART regimens. Repertoires in HIV (unlike those of controls) had narrower CDR3 length ranges.

Germline V gives CDR1 SGHAT, CDR2 FQNNGV. Trimming removed 7 bases at V and 9 bases at J, with 15 bases between. The CDR3 contains 13 residues. The count of this clone is one. Its antigen is not identified. This TCR was sampled from a woman aged 40 to 50 with HIV. Sequencing was performed on unsorted PBMCs, taken 0.2 years after starting antiretroviral therapy. The chain couples TRBV11-2 to TRBJ2-2, with D unresolved. This chain's CDR3 is CASTFDVGRELFF. For the CDR3, the DNA is TGTGCCAGCACCTTTGACGTGGGAAGGGAGCTGTTTTTT.